This entry lists 28 T cell receptor beta chains sequenced from one sample in a study of vaccination effects on CD4 cells after COVID-19. Ahead of sequencing, the ViraFEST assay grew antigen-specific CD4+ T cells using viral peptide pools. Subsequent to a culture period of around 10 days, CD4+ T cells were isolated. From March to December 2020, the person had a SARS-CoV-2 infection that was confirmed by PCR. Assay used: immunoSEQ multiplex PCR; TCRdb lists only in-frame clones, some missing. The data show 35,000 to 40,000 clones, about three quarters seen once. No antigen is known for these receptors. The input for sequencing was CD4+ T cells from PBMCs cultured with HCoV-NL63 spike peptides, taken before COVID-19 vaccination. Source of these receptors: a human donor who had a prior SARS-CoV-2 infection.

The chain recombines TRBV5-5 with TRBJ2-7; D ambiguous. The CDR3 sequence is 14 residues long. Per the germline V gene, CDR1 is SGHKS and CDR2 is YYEKEE (reference sequence). Trimming shortened V by 0 bases and J by 2 bases, and 9 bases separated the two germline ends. The CDR3 DNA reads as TGTGCCAGCAGCTTGGTGGTCAGAGCCTACGAGCAGTACTTC. The encoded protein is CASSLVVRAYEQYF.

V and J are TRBV11-3 and TRBJ2-5; 9 bases are shared with TRBD2. This CDR3 has 16 residues. Germline V gene data show CDR1 as SGHNT and CDR2 as YENEEA. The V segment lost 1 base and the J segment 5 bases; nucleotides outside the gene matches: 8. The CDR3, as DNA: TGTGCCAGCAGCTTAGGGAGGACTAGCGCGGCGGAGACCCAGTACTTC. Translated, it gives CASSLGRTSAAETQYF.

V usage is TRBV2 and J usage is TRBJ2-5; D is undetermined. This CDR3 is built from 12 residues. Trimming stripped 8 bases from V and 2 bases from J, with 9 bases between. Germline V gene data show CDR1 as SNHLY and CDR2 as FYNNEI. CDR3 sequence (DNA): TGTGCCAGCGCGTACGGACAAGAGACCCAGTACTTC. Protein: CASAYGQETQYF.

The J gene is TRBJ1-4, the V gene TRBV18, with D possibly being TRBD1 (6 bases). This CDR3 comprises 14 residues. The germline V and J ends were trimmed by 4 bases and 8 bases, with 14 bases remaining between them. CDR1 and CDR2 (germline): KGHSH, LQKENI. The CDR3 here is CASSRSGQGEKLFF. The CDR3 DNA reads as TGTGCCAGCTCACGATCCGGCCAGGGGGAAAAACTGTTTTTT.

The sample holds a few counts of this clone. This chain connects TRBV7-9 to TRBJ2-5, with TRBD2 matching 13 bases. Germline-derived CDR1 and CDR2 are SEHNR and FQNEAQ (reference sequence). The V gene end was trimmed by 5 bases and the J gene end by 1 base; junction bases not matched to a gene: 7. The CDR3 has 17 amino acids. This CDR3 reads CASSIPGTSGIQETQYF. DNA of the CDR3: TGTGCCAGCAGCATTCCCGGGACTAGCGGGATCCAAGAGACCCAGTACTTC.

The rearrangement uses TRBV12-5 and TRBJ1-2; 8 positions agree with TRBD1. The germline CDR1 and CDR2 sequences are LGHNT and FRNRAP. Trimming removed 1 base from V and 4 bases from J; junction bases left unmatched: 8. This CDR3 contains 16 residues. The CDR3 region is CASGLGPRQGAYGYTF. The CDR3 DNA follows: TGTGCTAGTGGTTTGGGACCGAGGCAGGGGGCCTATGGCTACACCTTC.

The genes are TRBV5-4 and TRBJ2-3, with 12 bases aligning to TRBD2. CDR1 and CDR2 from the germline V gene are SGHNT and YYREEE (reference sequence). The CDR3 runs to 16 residues. V dropped 4 bases and J dropped 6; count of bases not matched to a gene: 9. Written as DNA, the CDR3 is TGTGCCAGCAGCCCAGCGACTAGCGGGAGTTCGGATACGCAGTATTTT. Protein sequence: CASSPATSGSSDTQYF.

The chain has TRBV4-3 and TRBJ2-1, with TRBD2 identical over 13 bases. The junction had 10 bases not matched to a gene; V was cut back by 4 bases and J by 7 bases. CDR3 length: 17 amino acids. Germline V gives CDR1 LGHNA, CDR2 YSLEER. CDR3 loop: CASSLRTSGSPENEQFF. For the CDR3, the DNA is TGCGCCAGCAGCCTTCGGACTAGCGGGAGTCCGGAGAATGAGCAGTTCTTC.

In nucleotides, the CDR3 is TGTGCCAGCAGCTTATCACCCACCGGGACAGGGACCTACGAGCAGTACTTC. It codes for CASSLSPTGTGTYEQYF. The chain employs TRBV7-6 and TRBJ2-7; 9 bases line up with TRBD1. The germline gives CDR1 SGHVS, CDR2 FNYEAQ. This CDR3 spans 17 amino acids. The V gene end was trimmed by 2 bases and the J gene end by 2 bases; junction bases not matched to a gene: 10. The full variable domain, in which reference TRBV7-6 and TRBJ2-7 provide the parts outside the CDR3, is GAGVSQSPRYKVTKRGQDVALRCDPISGHVSLYWYRQALGQGPEFLTYFNYEAQQDKSGLPNDRFSAERPEGSISTLTIQRTEQRDSAMYRCASSLSPTGTGTYEQYFGPGTRLTVT.

With regard to this clone: This CDR3 is also generated by other DNA sequences in the sample. The rearrangement joins TRBV5-1 to TRBJ2-1; D is uncertain. CDR3 length: 14 amino acids. The V gene lost 0 bases and the J gene lost 4 bases, with 8 bases spanning the gap. Germline CDR1 and CDR2: SGHRS and YFSETQ. In DNA form, the CDR3 reads TGCGCCAGCAGCTTGGGCGACCGTTACAATGAGCAGTTCTTC. Its translation: CASSLGDRYNEQFF.

V is TRBV11-2 and J is TRBJ1-4, with TRBD1 matching over 11 bases. V was clipped by 5 bases and J by 14 bases; unmatched bases: 7. This CDR3 has 13 amino acids. The V gene's germline CDR1 is SGHAT and CDR2 FQNNGV. The CDR3 here is CASSPGQGAALFF. The CDR3 DNA sequence: TGTGCCAGCAGCCCAGGACAGGGGGCCGCCCTGTTTTTT.

The V call is TRBV5-8, the J call TRBJ2-6, with D hard to call. V lost 7 bases and J 2 bases, leaving 7 bases between the germline ends. Germline V gene lookup returns CDR1 SGHTS and CDR2 YDEGEE. This CDR3 contains 13 residues. The CDR3 coding sequence is TGTGCCAGCCGGCTTACTGGGGCCAACGTCCTGACTTTC. It encodes CASRLTGANVLTF.

This clone occurred once. The chain employs TRBV7-6 and TRBJ2-5; 12 bases match TRBD2. This CDR3 spans 17 amino acids. Germline CDR1 and CDR2: SGHVS and FNYEAQ. The V gene end was trimmed by 8 bases and the J gene end by 5 bases; junction bases not matched to a gene: 15. The CDR3 loop is CASLQRASGRAGETQYF. Written as DNA, the CDR3 is TGTGCCAGCCTCCAACGGGCTAGCGGGAGGGCAGGGGAGACCCAGTACTTC.

The genes are TRBV19 and TRBJ2-7; 7 bases agree with TRBD1. Trimming cost V 6 bases and J 3 bases; bases outside gene matches: 14. This CDR3 is 16 amino acids long. Germline CDR1 reads LNHDA; CDR2 reads SQIVND (reference sequence). In DNA form, the CDR3 reads TGTGCCAGTAGGAGTACATACCGGGACAGCAACTACGAGCAGTACTTC. It specifies CASRSTYRDSNYEQYF.

As DNA, the CDR3 is TGTGCCATCCGGGGGGGAAAGGGGGCGCTTGTTAACTATGGCTACACCTTC. Protein product: CAIRGGKGALVNYGYTF. The V call is TRBV10-3, the J call TRBJ1-2; 7 bases line up with TRBD1. The J segment lost 1 base and the V segment lost 8 bases, leaving 16 bases of the junction unmatched. CDR1 ENHRY and CDR2 SYGVKD come from the germline V gene. The CDR3 runs to 17 residues.

The chain combines TRBV5-6 with TRBJ2-3, with 12 bases matching TRBD2. Germline V gene sequence: CDR1 SGHDT, CDR2 YYEEEE. The length of the CDR3 is 15 residues. After removal of 7 bases from V and 3 bases from J, the junction contained 6 bases not matched to a gene. CDR3 sequence: CASGKLAGGTDTQYF. CDR3 DNA: TGTGCCAGCGGGAAACTAGCGGGAGGTACAGATACGCAGTATTTT. Combining the CDR3 with reference TRBV5-6 and TRBJ2-3 gives the whole variable domain DAGVTQSPTHLIKTRGQQVTLRCSPKSGHDTVSWYQQALGQGPQFIFQYYEEEERQRGNFPDRFSGHQFPNYSSELNVNALLLGDSALYLCASGKLAGGTDTQYFGPGTRLTVL.

The chain combines TRBV9 with TRBJ2-3, with D maybe TRBD1 (6 bases). Trimming stripped 0 bases from V and 1 base from J, with 12 bases between. CDR3 length equals 16 residues. Germline assignment: CDR1 SGDLS and CDR2 YYNGEE. CDR3 DNA sequence: TGTGCCAGCAGCGTAGAGTGGGGGCGGGGCACAGATACGCAGTATTTT. This gives the protein CASSVEWGRGTDTQYF. Combining the CDR3 with reference TRBV9 and TRBJ2-3 gives the whole variable domain DSGVTQTPKHLITATGQRVTLRCSPRSGDLSVYWYQQSLDQGLQFLIQYYNGEERAKGNILERFSAQQFPDLHSELNLSSLELGDSALYFCASSVEWGRGTDTQYFGPGTRLTVL.

The chain employs TRBV7-3 and TRBJ2-3; TRBD2 is a possible D gene (6 bases). The CDR3 contains 13 residues. Germline V lookup: CDR1 SGHTA, CDR2 FQGTGA. V lost 8 bases and J lost 2, with 11 bases in between. Written as DNA, the CDR3 is TGTGCCAGCCGGCGGGGCCCCACAGATACGCAGTATTTT. It specifies CASRRGPTDTQYF.

This clone showed up just once. The chain joins TRBV5-1 to TRBJ2-7; D might be TRBD1 (5 bases). Between the trimmed V and J ends, which lost 4 bases and 2 bases, there was a span of 13 bases. The germline V gene encodes CDR1 SGHRS and CDR2 YFSETQ. This CDR3 has 14 residues. The CDR3 protein is CASSPSQGTYEQYF. The CDR3 DNA follows: TGCGCCAGCAGCCCCAGCCAGGGTACCTACGAGCAGTACTTC.

This chain uses TRBV11-2 with TRBJ2-2; the D call may be TRBD1 or TRBD2 (5 bases each). Germline V gene sequence: CDR1 SGHAT, CDR2 FQNNGV. Trimming pared 5 bases from V and 7 bases from J, leaving 17 bases between. The CDR3 sequence is 15 residues long. CDR3: CASSPDMRAGGELFF. As DNA, the CDR3 is TGTGCCAGCAGCCCGGACATGAGGGCCGGCGGGGAGCTGTTTTTT.

The chain uses TRBV25-1 and TRBJ2-7, with 9 positions matching TRBD1. CDR3 length: 13 residues. CDR1 is MGHDK, CDR2 SYGVNS, per germline. J gave up 5 bases and V 6 bases, and 5 bases lay outside the gene matches. CDR3 loop: CASSRQGEDEQYF. Here the CDR3 DNA reads TGTGCCAGCAGCAGACAGGGGGAGGACGAGCAGTACTTC.

This clone was found a few times. V and J are TRBV7-3 and TRBJ2-2; D gene unclear. Looked up from germline, CDR1 is SGHTA and CDR2 is FQGTGA. The CDR3 contains 13 residues. Deletions cut 2 bases from V and 6 bases from J, with 7 bases between. CDR3 region: CASSLFFAGELFF. CDR3 bases: TGTGCCAGCAGCTTATTTTTCGCCGGGGAGCTGTTTTTT.

The CDR3 loop reads CASSPGLDNYGYTF. The DNA of the CDR3 is TGTGCCAGCTCACCAGGGCTGGATAACTATGGCTACACCTTC. V gene TRBV18 combines with J gene TRBJ1-2; no clear D. CDR3 size: 14 residues. Germline-derived CDR1 and CDR2 are KGHSH and LQKENI. The germline V and J ends were trimmed by 2 bases and 1 base, with 8 bases remaining between them. Full variable domain (missing parts from reference TRBV18 and TRBJ1-2): NAGVMQNPRHLVRRRGQEARLRCSPMKGHSHVYWYRQLPEEGLKFMVYLQKENIIDESGMPKERFSAEFPKEGPSILRIQQVVRGDSAAYFCASSPGLDNYGYTFGSGTRLTVV.

The V call is TRBV29-1, the J call TRBJ1-4; D gene ambiguous. The CDR3 covers 15 residues. Trimming removed 4 bases at V and 0 bases at J, with 12 bases between. Germline assignment: CDR1 SQVTM and CDR2 ANQGSEA. For the CDR3, the DNA is TGCAGCGTTGCCCCAACCGGGACAACTAATGAAAAACTGTTTTTT. Its translation is CSVAPTGTTNEKLFF.

The rearrangement uses TRBV28 and TRBJ1-5, with a weak D call TRBD1 (6 bases). The CDR3 contains 14 residues. CDR1 and CDR2 from the germline V gene are MDHEN and SYDVKM. V dropped 6 bases and J dropped 3 bases, with 12 bases sitting between them. The chain's CDR3 is CASRITGNNQPQHF. Here the CDR3 DNA reads TGTGCCAGCAGGATTACAGGGAACAATCAGCCCCAGCATTTT.

The chain is built from TRBV7-2 and TRBJ2-7; TRBD2 aligns across 7 bases. Germline CDR1 SGHTA, CDR2 FQGNSA. With 4 bases clipped from V and 5 bases from J, the junction kept 8 bases outside the gene matches. This CDR3 region has 14 residues. The CDR3 DNA reads as TGTGCCAGCAGCTCCCCCTGGACTAGGGACGAGCAGTACTTC. This gives the protein CASSSPWTRDEQYF.

The chain is built from TRBV3-1 (or the pseudogene TRBV3-2) and TRBJ1-3; no firm D call. This CDR3 contains 14 residues. Trimming removed 4 bases at V and 3 bases at J, with 10 bases between. Germline V gene sequence: CDR1 LGHDT, CDR2 YNNKEL (reference sequence). CDR3 DNA: TGTGCCAGCAGCCCGGCCACGAGTGGAAACACCATATATTTT. Its translation: CASSPATSGNTIYF.

The chain has TRBV19 and TRBJ2-1, with TRBD2 matching over 9 bases. Trimming at V came to 4 bases and at J to 7 bases, leaving 5 bases not matched to a gene. Germline V gene sequence: CDR1 LNHDA, CDR2 SQIVND (reference sequence). The CDR3 length is 14 residues. The CDR3 sequence is CASSKTSGRNEQFF. The CDR3 DNA reads as TGTGCCAGTAGTAAAACTAGCGGGCGTAATGAGCAGTTCTTC.